This T cell receptor beta chain was recorded in a study of blood T cell repertoires in COVID-19. In the study overall: Samples representing acute and convalescent COVID-19 were sourced from the United States, Italy and Spain. The cDNA or gDNA used as material had been derived from T cells, B-cell-depleted T cells, or PBMCs.

In the original workflow: How many nucleated cells were present was estimated from reference gene primer amplification. Some clones are missing from TCRdb's copy, which holds only in-frame ones; the method was immunoSEQ multiplex PCR. V, J and clone size are those of that table, while D and trimming were read from the DNA. The table records about 190,000 clones, around 80% of them present only once. J lost 7 bases, V lost 3 bases, and 5 bases had no gene match. The CDR3 consists of 14 residues. CDR1 is LNHNV, CDR2 YYDKDF, per germline (reference sequence). The source material was peripheral blood. V and J are TRBV15 and TRBJ2-1; 8 positions agree with TRBD2. The TCR was taken from a man in his fifties or sixties who had recovered from COVID-19. CDR3 sequence (DNA): TGTGCCACCAGCAGGGTCGGGAGGGATAATGAGCAGTTCTTC. This sequence encodes CATSRVGRDNEQFF.